A single T cell receptor beta chain is shown here with its context. The target antigen is unknown. TCRdb reanalyzed the 5' RACE reads, giving one entry per CDR3 protein sequence and no DNA. The sample has some 410,000 distinct CDR3 sequences, and its top ten clones hold 7.3%. The CDR3 runs 15 residues. CDR1 is MDHEN and CDR2 is SYDVKM in the germline V gene. The sample is drawn from a study of T cells expressing NK-cell markers. The overall study: The authors derived TCR beta repertoires from sorted CD3+CD56+NKG2C+, CD3+CD56+NKG2C- and CD3+CD56-NKG2C+ T cells.

Study-wide findings and caveats: Dominant NKG2C+ clonotypes made up about 1.0-7.0% of CD8+ T cells in over five donors. The CD3+CD56-NKG2C+ fraction of four donors was likewise dominated by these clonotypes. HCMV specificity was not established for the expanded NKG2C+ T cell clones.

J is TRBJ1-3 and V is TRBV28; the TCRdb D gene call, TRBD1, has no DNA to confirm it. Sequenced: blood T cells: a sorted CD56 or NKG2C T cell subset, CD4+ or CD8+ T cells, or bulk PBMC T cells (not recorded which). The receptor was isolated from a woman aged 18-70 years in good health. The CDR3 spells CASSSRSGPLGTIYF.